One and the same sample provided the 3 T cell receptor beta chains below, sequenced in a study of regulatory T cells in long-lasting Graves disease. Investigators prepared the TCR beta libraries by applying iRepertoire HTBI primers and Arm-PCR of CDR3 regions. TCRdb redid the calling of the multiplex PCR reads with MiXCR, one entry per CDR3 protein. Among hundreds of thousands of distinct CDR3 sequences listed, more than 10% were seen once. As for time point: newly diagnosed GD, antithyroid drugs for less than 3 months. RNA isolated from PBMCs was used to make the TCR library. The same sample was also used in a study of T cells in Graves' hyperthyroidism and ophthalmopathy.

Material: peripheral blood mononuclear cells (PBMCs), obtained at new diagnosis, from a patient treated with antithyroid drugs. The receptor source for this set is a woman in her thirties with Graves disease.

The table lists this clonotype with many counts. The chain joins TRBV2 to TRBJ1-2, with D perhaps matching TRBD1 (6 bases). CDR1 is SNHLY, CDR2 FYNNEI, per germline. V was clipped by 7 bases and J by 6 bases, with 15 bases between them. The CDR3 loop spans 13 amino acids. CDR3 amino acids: CASKTTGLHGYTF. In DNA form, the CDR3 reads TGTGCCAGCAAAACGACAGGCCTACATGGCTACACCTTC.

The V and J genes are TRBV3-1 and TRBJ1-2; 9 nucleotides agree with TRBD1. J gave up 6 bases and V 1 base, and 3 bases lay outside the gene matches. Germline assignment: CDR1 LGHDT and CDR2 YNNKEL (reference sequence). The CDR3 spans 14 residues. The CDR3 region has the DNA TGTGCCAGCAGCCAAGGGACAGGGGACGATGGCTACACCTTC. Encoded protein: CASSQGTGDDGYTF. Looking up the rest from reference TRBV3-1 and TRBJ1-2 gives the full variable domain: DTAVSQTPKYLVTQMGNDKSIKCEQNLGHDTMYWYKQDSKKFLKIMFSYNNKELIINETVPNRFSPKSPDKAHLNLHINSLELGDSAVYFCASSQGTGDDGYTFGSGTRLTVV.

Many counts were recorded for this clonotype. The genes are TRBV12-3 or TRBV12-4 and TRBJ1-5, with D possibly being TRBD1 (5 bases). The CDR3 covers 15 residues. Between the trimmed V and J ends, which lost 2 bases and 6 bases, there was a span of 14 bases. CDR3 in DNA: TGTGCCAGCAGTTTACGGGGCGGTGGGTCTCAGCCCCAGCATTTT. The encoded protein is CASSLRGGGSQPQHF.